The 26 T cell receptor beta chains below come from one sample, sequenced in a study of T cell repertoires in ileal Crohn's disease. Profiled with immunoSEQ multiplex PCR; TCRdb holds only in-frame clones, not every one. Here the sample spans a few thousand clones, roughly two thirds being singletons. Specified time point: proximal margin of the surgical specimen (macroscopically non-inflamed). The source material was ileal tissue. These TCRs come from an adult with Crohn's disease.

V gene TRBV11-1 combines with J gene TRBJ1-2, with 7 bases lining up with TRBD1. The germline V gene has CDR1 SGHAT and CDR2 FQDESV (reference sequence). The CDR3 is 15 residues long. The V segment lost 5 bases and the J segment 4 bases; nucleotides outside the gene matches: 10. The CDR3 sequence: CASSVTWDSLYGYTF. Here the CDR3 DNA reads TGTGCCAGCAGCGTAACCTGGGACAGCCTCTATGGCTACACCTTC. The full variable domain, its missing parts supplied by reference TRBV11-1 and TRBJ1-2, is EAEVAQSPRYKITEKSQAVAFWCDPISGHATLYWYRQILGQGPELLVQFQDESVVDDSQLPKDRFSAERLKGVDSTLKIQPAELGDSAMYLCASSVTWDSLYGYTFGSGTRLTVV.

By its share, this clone is medium-sized. The chain couples TRBV2 to TRBJ1-2, with D unresolved. V was clipped by 6 bases and J by 3 bases, with 8 bases between them. Germline CDR1 is SNHLY and CDR2 is FYNNEI. The CDR3 covers 12 residues. In nucleotides, the CDR3 is TGTGCCAGCAGAGGGATTGACTATGGCTACACCTTC. Its protein is CASRGIDYGYTF.

The chain couples TRBV19 to TRBJ2-3; 7 bases are a match to TRBD2. The germline CDR1 and CDR2 sequences are LNHDA and SQIVND (reference sequence). The CDR3 loop spans 16 amino acids. The V segment lost 7 bases and the J segment 3 bases; nucleotides outside the gene matches: 13. The DNA of the CDR3 is TGTGCCAGTACCCCGGGGTGGGGGGGAGGAACAGATACGCAGTATTTT. Its protein is CASTPGWGGGTDTQYF. Filled out from reference TRBV19 and TRBJ2-3, the complete variable domain reads DGGITQSPKYLFRKEGQNVTLSCEQNLNHDAMYWYRQDPGQGLRLIYYSQIVNDFQKGDIAEGYSVSREKKESFPLTVTSAQKNPTAFYLCASTPGWGGGTDTQYFGPGTRLTVL.

This clone was picked up one time. The chain has TRBV6-1 and TRBJ2-7, with 10 bases fitting TRBD1. The CDR3 has 15 residues. Per the germline V gene, CDR1 is MNHNS and CDR2 is SASEGT. V was clipped by 6 bases and J by 3 bases; unmatched bases: 8. The CDR3 DNA sequence: TGTGCCAGCAGGGTGACAGGGGGCATTGGCTACGAGCAGTACTTC. It translates to CASRVTGGIGYEQYF.

This rearrangement joins TRBV27 to TRBJ1-1; D unresolved. V lost 8 bases and J lost 2, with 15 bases in between. Germline CDR1 is MNHEY and CDR2 is SMNVEV (reference sequence). The CDR3 consists of 14 residues. The CDR3 region is CASVRRGVNTEAFF. CDR3 sequence (DNA): TGTGCCAGCGTAAGGCGTGGGGTAAACACTGAAGCTTTCTTT.

The J gene is TRBJ1-5, the V gene TRBV2; TRBD1 might be the D (6 bases). V was clipped by 7 bases and J by 4 bases, with 14 bases between them. This CDR3 is 14 amino acids long. Germline V lookup: CDR1 SNHLY, CDR2 FYNNEI. CDR3 in DNA: TGTGCCAGCAACGGACCGGACAGTAATCAGCCCCAGCATTTT. Protein: CASNGPDSNQPQHF.

This clone showed up just a few times. The chain uses TRBV20-1 and TRBJ2-1; no clear D. This CDR3 is 11 amino acids long. Germline V gene data show CDR1 as DFQATT and CDR2 as SNEGSKA (reference sequence). The V end was cut by 6 bases, the J end by 5 bases, with 8 bases between. The CDR3 nucleotides read TGCAGTGCGCGACAAGACAATGAGCAGTTCTTC. Residues: CSARQDNEQFF.

This chain links TRBV9 with TRBJ1-4; D gene uncertain. Looked up from germline, CDR1 is SGDLS and CDR2 is YYNGEE. Trimming removed 0 bases at V and 8 bases at J, with 14 bases between. This CDR3 comprises 15 residues. For the CDR3, the DNA is TGTGCCAGCAGCGTAGGGTCCACATGGAGGGAAAAACTGTTTTTT. It translates to CASSVGSTWREKLFF.

This chain links TRBV19 with TRBJ2-6; unclear D gene. Germline V lookup: CDR1 LNHDA, CDR2 SQIVND (reference sequence). This CDR3 comprises 15 residues. V gave up 3 bases and J gave up 3 bases, with 9 bases separating them. The CDR3 nucleotides read TGTGCCAGTAGTATTGTGGGGATTGGGGCCAACGTCCTGACTTTC. This sequence encodes CASSIVGIGANVLTF.

This clone is categorized as large (0.1 to 1%). The J gene is TRBJ2-7, the V gene TRBV6-1, with D perhaps being TRBD1 or TRBD2 (5 bases each). From germline, CDR1 is MNHNS and CDR2 SASEGT. Trimming removed 3 bases at V and 2 bases at J, with 14 bases between. This CDR3 is 15 amino acids long. The CDR3 loop reads CASSEGPGPAYEQYF. In DNA form, the CDR3 reads TGTGCCAGCAGTGAGGGTCCGGGACCGGCCTACGAGCAGTACTTC.

J is TRBJ1-2 and V is TRBV7-9, with D maybe TRBD1 (5 bases). There are 17 residues in the CDR3. V lost 4 bases to trimming and J lost 2 bases, with 20 bases between them. CDR1 and CDR2 (germline): SEHNR, FQNEAQ (reference sequence). The CDR3: CASSSTPGTGKNYGYTF. CDR3 DNA sequence: TGTGCCAGCAGCTCAACCCCCGGTACAGGAAAGAACTATGGCTACACCTTC.

The chain combines TRBV28 with TRBJ1-1, with D unresolved. CDR3 length: 14 amino acids. Trimming cost V 5 bases and J 1 base, with 11 bases left between them. Germline V gene data show CDR1 as MDHEN and CDR2 as SYDVKM. The CDR3 DNA is TGTGCCAGCAGTCCCCGTGGGAGGAACACTGAAGCTTTCTTT. Its translation: CASSPRGRNTEAFF.

The V and J genes are TRBV5-5 and TRBJ1-1, with D unresolved. This CDR3 has 17 residues. Germline V gene sequence: CDR1 SGHKS, CDR2 YYEKEE (reference sequence). Trimming cost V 0 bases and J 5 bases, with 20 bases left between them. The CDR3 region is CASSLEVAVGVATEAFF. The CDR3 bases are TGTGCCAGCAGCTTGGAAGTTGCGGTTGGGGTAGCGACTGAAGCTTTCTTT.

This chain connects TRBV7-3 to TRBJ2-2; D is perhaps TRBD1 (6 bases). V lost 5 bases and J 0 bases, leaving 10 bases between the germline ends. The CDR3 is 15 residues long. Germline CDR1 and CDR2: SGHTA and FQGTGA. The CDR3 spells CASSPGHSNTGELFF. The CDR3 bases are TGTGCCAGCAGCCCGGGACACTCGAACACCGGGGAGCTGTTTTTT.

The chain has TRBV6-5 and TRBJ1-6; D uncertain. V lost 6 bases to trimming and J lost 8 bases, with 11 bases between them. This CDR3 is 13 amino acids long. Looked up from germline, CDR1 is MNHEY and CDR2 is SVGAGI. The CDR3 loop reads CASSRLKDSPLHF. The DNA for the CDR3 is TGTGCCAGCAGCCGACTCAAAGATTCACCCCTCCACTTT.

The chain links TRBV7-6 to TRBJ1-1; 8 bases map to TRBD1. The CDR3 consists of 12 residues. The V segment lost 4 bases and the J segment 7 bases; nucleotides outside the gene matches: 2. CDR1 SGHVS and CDR2 FNYEAQ come from the germline V gene. The CDR3 DNA is TGTGCCAGCAGCTCGGACAGGGATGAAGCTTTCTTT. This gives the protein CASSSDRDEAFF.

The chain carries TRBV7-3 and TRBJ2-3; perhaps TRBD2 as D (6 bases). V gave up 2 bases and J gave up 1 base, with 13 bases separating them. The CDR3 runs 16 residues. Germline V gene lookup returns CDR1 SGHTA and CDR2 FQGTGA. CDR3 in amino acids: CASSLFGQRGTDTQYF. CDR3 coding DNA: TGTGCCAGCAGCTTATTCGGCCAGCGGGGCACAGATACGCAGTATTTT.

This clone appeared a few times. The genes are TRBV11-3 and TRBJ2-7, with D maybe TRBD1 (6 bases). The V gene lost 3 bases and the J gene lost 6 bases, with 12 bases spanning the gap. CDR3 length: 13 residues. Per the germline V gene, CDR1 is SGHNT and CDR2 is YENEEA. The CDR3 DNA is TGTGCCAGCAGCTTTACACAGGGTGGCGAGCAGTACTTC. The encoded protein is CASSFTQGGEQYF.

This clone showed up just a few times. The rearrangement links TRBV2 to TRBJ2-6; D may be TRBD1 (5 bases). V gave up 7 bases and J gave up 0 bases, with 19 bases separating them. This CDR3 is 18 amino acids long. The germline V gene has CDR1 SNHLY and CDR2 FYNNEI. The CDR3 sequence is CASKGGQGAFSGANVLTF. For the CDR3, the DNA is TGTGCCAGCAAAGGTGGTCAGGGTGCTTTCTCTGGGGCCAACGTCCTGACTTTC.

V and J are TRBV28 and TRBJ1-2, with 8 bases matching TRBD1. V lost 7 bases to trimming and J lost 4 bases; unmatched junction nucleotides: 14. Germline CDR1 reads MDHEN; CDR2 reads SYDVKM. The CDR3 runs to 16 residues. This CDR3 is CASTIGDRSSFYGYTF. Here the CDR3 DNA reads TGTGCCAGCACGATAGGGGACAGGTCCTCCTTCTATGGCTACACCTTC.

The J gene is TRBJ2-3, the V gene TRBV10-2; D might be TRBD2 (5 bases). V gave up 3 bases and J gave up 6 bases, with 19 bases separating them. The germline V gene has CDR1 WSHSY and CDR2 SAAADI. The CDR3 has 16 amino acids. CDR3 protein: CASSESGSRGTDTQYF. CDR3 sequence (DNA): TGCGCCAGCAGTGAATCGGGATCTAGAGGTACGGATACGCAGTATTTT.

In the case of this clone: Other DNA variants within this sample encode the same CDR3. The CDR3 is CASSPPSRGGAHEQYF. CDR3 nucleotide sequence: TGCGCCAGCAGCCCCCCCTCGCGCGGGGGGGCCCACGAGCAGTACTTC. The chain carries TRBV5-1 and TRBJ2-7, with 9 bases aligning to TRBD2. Per germline, CDR1 SGHRS and CDR2 YFSETQ. The V and J ends lost 4 bases and 5 bases, in that order; junction bases with no gene match: 13. CDR3 size: 16 residues.

This clone is termed large. Here the CDR3 reads CASSLAGETGELFF. CDR3 DNA: TGCGCCAGCAGCTTGGCCGGCGAGACCGGGGAGCTGTTTTTT. The gene calls are TRBV5-1 and TRBJ2-2, with D hard to call. The CDR3 has 14 residues. Trimming left V 0 bases short and J 5 bases short, with 8 bases between. In germline, CDR1 is SGHRS, CDR2 YFSETQ.

The chain carries TRBV19 and TRBJ1-2, with D uncertain. Germline loops: CDR1 LNHDA, CDR2 SQIVND (reference sequence). V was cut by 5 bases and J by 8 bases, with 15 bases left in between. This CDR3 comprises 13 residues. In nucleotides, the CDR3 is TGTGCCAGTAGTCCCTCGGATACACGCGGCTACACCTTC. This translates into CASSPSDTRGYTF.

The CDR3 here is CAISEIIQGGSTF. The DNA for the CDR3 is TGTGCCATCAGTGAGATTATACAGGGAGGGTCCACCTTC. The chain employs TRBV10-3 and TRBJ1-2; possible D gene TRBD1, 6 bases. The V end was cut by 2 bases, the J end by 13 bases, with 17 bases between. CDR3 size: 13 residues. The germline CDR1 and CDR2 sequences are ENHRY and SYGVKD.

The chain carries TRBV7-2 and TRBJ1-1; 7 bases line up with TRBD1. V dropped 3 bases and J dropped 6; count of bases not matched to a gene: 7. The germline V gene has CDR1 SGHTA and CDR2 FQGNSA. This CDR3 is 14 amino acids long. The CDR3 DNA reads as TGTGCCAGCAGCTTGCTCCAGGGGGAGGCTGAAGCTTTCTTT. Translated, it gives CASSLLQGEAEAFF.